These 31 T cell receptor beta chains share one sample of origin, sequenced in a study of shared T cell receptors in the human thymus. Profiling relied on immunoSEQ multiplex PCR, and the TCRdb table lists in-frame clones only, not all of them. The sample lists about 710,000 clones, around 87% occurring once. These data were also filed under a second study, of human thymus T cells.

Sequencing was done on a sample of thymocytes. Receptor source: a boy less than two years old with a congenital heart defect.

To note about this clone: The sample contains more than one DNA sequence encoding this CDR3. The chain has TRBV4-1 and TRBJ2-4, with D possibly TRBD2 on 5 matching bases. The CDR3 is 16 amino acids. Trimming removed 4 bases at V and 1 base at J, with 14 bases between. Germline CDR1 reads MGHRA; CDR2 reads YSYEKL. CDR3 nucleotide sequence: TGCGCCAGCAGCCGCGGGCAGCCCACCGCCAAAAACATTCAGTACTTC. Its protein is CASSRGQPTAKNIQYF.

The J gene is TRBJ2-7, the V gene TRBV19, with a weak D call TRBD1 (6 bases). There are 14 residues in the CDR3. Trimming shortened V by 5 bases and J by 5 bases, and 16 bases separated the two germline ends. From germline, CDR1 is LNHDA and CDR2 SQIVND (reference sequence). The CDR3 loop reads CASSQDSLEDEQYF. CDR3 DNA sequence: TGTGCCAGTAGTCAGGACAGTCTCGAGGACGAGCAGTACTTC.

This clone has just one count. The chain couples TRBV19 to TRBJ2-3; D gene unclear. With 3 bases removed from V and 3 bases from J, the gap between germline ends came to 13 bases. The CDR3 covers 15 residues. Per the germline V gene, CDR1 is LNHDA and CDR2 is SQIVND (reference sequence). CDR3 sequence reads: CASSISGGGTDTQYF. Here the CDR3 DNA reads TGTGCCAGTAGTATTAGTGGCGGTGGGACAGATACGCAGTATTTT.

This chain links TRBV7-9 with TRBJ2-7, with 8 bases identical to TRBD1. The V segment lost 3 bases and the J segment 4 bases; nucleotides outside the gene matches: 5. CDR1 and CDR2 from the germline V gene are SEHNR and FQNEAQ (reference sequence). The CDR3 runs to 14 residues. CDR3 residues: CASSFGTGPYEQYF. The CDR3 DNA follows: TGTGCCAGCAGCTTCGGGACAGGACCTTACGAGCAGTACTTC. Full variable domain (missing parts from reference TRBV7-9 and TRBJ2-7): DTGVSQNPRHKITKRGQNVTFRCDPISEHNRLYWYRQTLGQGPEFLTYFQNEAQLEKSRLLSDRFSAERPKGSFSTLEIQRTEQGDSAMYLCASSFGTGPYEQYFGPGTRLTVT.

This clone showed up just once. The chain combines TRBV6-5 with TRBJ1-2, with TRBD1 matching over 8 bases. Germline lookup yields CDR1 MNHEY and CDR2 SVGAGI. CDR3 length: 13 residues. With 4 bases clipped from V and 7 bases from J, the junction kept 5 bases outside the gene matches. CDR3 region: CASSSGQGSGYTF. The CDR3 region has the DNA TGTGCCAGCAGTTCCGGACAGGGTAGTGGCTACACCTTC.

J is TRBJ2-5 and V is TRBV6-5; 8 bases map to TRBD1. The J call may be faulty, since TRBJ2-7 better matches the DNA end. The germline V gene encodes CDR1 MNHEY and CDR2 SVGAGI. CDR3 length: 15 amino acids. CDR3 protein: CASRSGRQGPYEQYF. The CDR3 DNA reads TGTGCCAGCAGATCGGGGAGACAGGGGCCCTACGAGCAGTACTTC.

The chain carries TRBV28 and TRBJ1-5, with D tentatively TRBD1 (6 bases). The V and J ends lost 3 bases and 12 bases respectively, with 15 bases between them. Germline V gene lookup returns CDR1 MDHEN and CDR2 SYDVKM. The CDR3 is 13 residues long. The CDR3 reads CASSFRTAEDQHF. As DNA, the CDR3 is TGTGCCAGCAGTTTTCGGACAGCCGAAGACCAGCATTTT.

This sequence joins TRBV7-8 and TRBJ1-1; tentative D call: TRBD1 (5 bases). Germline CDR1 and CDR2: SGHVS and FQNEAQ. Trimming stripped 0 bases from V and 10 bases from J, with 9 bases between. CDR3 size: 12 residues. The CDR3 loop is CASSLASGLAFF. The CDR3, as DNA: TGTGCCAGCAGCTTAGCTTCAGGGTTAGCTTTCTTT.

V is TRBV6-5 and J is TRBJ1-2; 9 nucleotides align to TRBD1. This CDR3 spans 15 amino acids. With V trimmed by 4 bases and J by 5 bases, 8 bases remained unmatched. Per germline, CDR1 MNHEY and CDR2 SVGAGI. The CDR3 spells CASSSQGAEEYGYTF. DNA of the CDR3: TGTGCCAGCAGTTCACAGGGGGCAGAAGAATATGGCTACACCTTC.

This chain uses TRBV28 with TRBJ1-2, with 10 positions matching TRBD1. V was clipped by 7 bases and J by 8 bases; unmatched bases: 10. The germline gives CDR1 MDHEN, CDR2 SYDVKM. The CDR3 is made up of 14 amino acids. Here the CDR3 reads CASTGDRGYGGYTF. The CDR3 nucleotides are TGTGCCAGCACTGGGGACAGGGGTTATGGAGGCTACACCTTC.

This chain uses TRBV15 with TRBJ1-1; D is undetermined. V was trimmed by 3 bases and J by 1 base, leaving 12 bases between them. Germline CDR1 reads LNHNV; CDR2 reads YYDKDF (reference sequence). The CDR3 is 15 amino acids. This CDR3 is CATSSTGLSNTEAFF. Here the CDR3 DNA reads TGTGCCACCAGCAGTACCGGACTGTCGAACACTGAAGCTTTCTTT.

Concerning this clone itself: Other DNA sequences in the same sample also yield this CDR3. The CDR3 DNA sequence: TGTGCCAGCAGTTTACTACAGGGGAATCAGCCCCAGCATTTT. Translation: CASSLLQGNQPQHF. V is TRBV28 and J is TRBJ1-5; 7 bases match TRBD1. Per germline, CDR1 MDHEN and CDR2 SYDVKM. CDR3 length equals 14 residues. The junction had 2 bases not matched to a gene; V was cut back by 2 bases and J by 4 bases.

The rearrangement joins TRBV11-1 to TRBJ2-3, with D maybe TRBD2 (5 bases). Between the trimmed V and J ends, which lost 1 base and 3 bases, there was a span of 11 bases. The CDR3 consists of 15 residues. Per the germline V gene, CDR1 is SGHAT and CDR2 is FQDESV (reference sequence). Here the CDR3 DNA reads TGTGCCAGCAGCTTAGTACGGAGGCATACAGATACGCAGTATTTT. It specifies CASSLVRRHTDTQYF.

The chain combines TRBV14 with TRBJ2-7, with 8 positions matching TRBD2. From germline, CDR1 is SGHDN and CDR2 FVKESK. This CDR3 spans 16 amino acids. V was pared by 1 base and J by 2 bases, with 7 bases of the junction left unmatched. The CDR3 is CASSQVERELPYEQYF. The CDR3 region has the DNA TGTGCCAGCAGCCAAGTAGAGCGGGAGCTTCCCTACGAGCAGTACTTC.

The chain combines TRBV14 with TRBJ2-5, with D tentatively TRBD1 (6 bases). The CDR3 runs 15 residues. V was trimmed by 5 bases and J by 4 bases, leaving 17 bases between them. Germline V gene lookup returns CDR1 SGHDN and CDR2 FVKESK. CDR3 loop: CASSISTGHGETQYF. The CDR3 DNA reads as TGTGCCAGCAGCATTAGTACAGGGCATGGAGAGACCCAGTACTTC.

The rearrangement links TRBV9 to TRBJ2-7; TRBD2 might be the D (6 bases). Per the germline V gene, CDR1 is SGDLS and CDR2 is YYNGEE. Between the trimmed V and J ends, which lost 3 bases and 0 bases, there was a span of 13 bases. The CDR3 has 15 residues. The CDR3: CASSAGDVSSYEQYF. The DNA of the CDR3 is TGTGCCAGCAGCGCGGGGGACGTTAGCTCCTACGAGCAGTACTTC.

This chain links TRBV28 with TRBJ2-6, with 8 bases fitting TRBD1. From germline, CDR1 is MDHEN and CDR2 SYDVKM. With 4 bases clipped from V and 3 bases from J, the junction kept 11 bases outside the gene matches. The CDR3 runs 18 residues. The CDR3 nucleotides are TGTGCCAGCAGTTGGGGGCACAGGGGGATACATGGGGCCAACGTCCTGACTTTC. It codes for CASSWGHRGIHGANVLTF.

V usage is TRBV2 and J usage is TRBJ1-1; D unresolved. Germline loops: CDR1 SNHLY, CDR2 FYNNEI. With 3 bases removed from V and 2 bases from J, the gap between germline ends came to 10 bases. This CDR3 has 14 amino acids. CDR3 sequence reads: CASSEEGLNTEAFF. CDR3 DNA sequence: TGTGCCAGCAGTGAGGAGGGATTAAACACTGAAGCTTTCTTT.

The chain links TRBV28 to TRBJ1-4, with a tentative D call TRBD1 (6 bases). The germline V gene encodes CDR1 MDHEN and CDR2 SYDVKM. Trimming removed 6 bases at V and 8 bases at J, with 19 bases between. The CDR3 extends over 15 amino acids. The CDR3 bases are TGTGCCAGCAGACCCGGCCCAGGGGTGGCGGAAAAACTGTTTTTT. It translates to CASRPGPGVAEKLFF.

A word on this clone: The same CDR3 also results from other DNA sequences found in this sample. This sequence joins TRBV5-1 and TRBJ2-1, with 12 bases identical to TRBD2. The length of the CDR3 is 15 residues. The trim removed 4 bases at V and 4 bases at J, leaving 3 bases unmatched. Per germline, CDR1 SGHRS and CDR2 YFSETQ. CDR3 sequence reads: CASSLGLAGYNEQFF. The CDR3 nucleotides are TGCGCCAGCAGCCTCGGACTAGCGGGGTACAATGAGCAGTTCTTC.

This rearrangement joins TRBV12-5 to TRBJ1-5; D gene uncertain. There are 20 residues in the CDR3. The germline V gene has CDR1 LGHNT and CDR2 FRNRAP. The V gene lost 0 bases and the J gene lost 0 bases, with 21 bases spanning the gap. The CDR3 loop reads CASGLVFKGKRLYSNQPQHF. In DNA, the CDR3 is TGTGCTAGTGGTTTGGTATTCAAAGGGAAGCGGCTTTATAGCAATCAGCCCCAGCATTTT.

The chain combines TRBV14 with TRBJ1-4, with no clear D. There are 13 residues in the CDR3. In germline, CDR1 is SGHDN, CDR2 FVKESK. V gave up 0 bases and J gave up 8 bases, with 7 bases separating them. In DNA form, the CDR3 reads TGTGCCAGCAGCCAAGATCTTTCGGAAAAACTGTTTTTT. This sequence encodes CASSQDLSEKLFF.

The CDR3 protein is CASSWAGGTYNSPLHF. The CDR3 DNA reads as TGCGCCAGCAGCTGGGCAGGTGGAACCTATAATTCACCCCTCCACTTT. The rearrangement uses TRBV5-1 and TRBJ1-6; D unclear. Germline CDR1 is SGHRS and CDR2 is YFSETQ. The V end was cut by 3 bases, the J end by 2 bases, with 12 bases between. The CDR3 runs 16 residues.

The chain is built from TRBV7-2 and TRBJ2-7, with 7 positions matching TRBD1. V lost 6 bases and J lost 3; bases outside the gene matches: 14. Germline-derived CDR1 and CDR2 are SGHTA and FQGNSA. CDR3 length equals 16 residues. The CDR3 DNA follows: TGTGCCAGCAGTTCCCCGAGGACAGGCGTCTTCTACGAGCAGTACTTC. Translation: CASSSPRTGVFYEQYF.

The rearrangement uses TRBV30 and TRBJ2-3; D is possibly TRBD1 (5 bases). The V gene lost 3 bases and the J gene lost 9 bases, with 13 bases spanning the gap. This CDR3 has 12 residues. Germline V gives CDR1 GTSNPN, CDR2 SVGIG (reference sequence). The CDR3 protein is CAWRGLSGTQYF. DNA for the CDR3: TGTGCCTGGAGAGGGCTTTCAGGGACGCAGTATTTT.

The rearrangement links TRBV28 to TRBJ1-2; the D gene is possibly TRBD1 (6 bases). The CDR3 has 18 amino acids. Trimming shortened V by 3 bases and J by 6 bases, and 26 bases separated the two germline ends. Germline assignment: CDR1 MDHEN and CDR2 SYDVKM. DNA for the CDR3: TGTGCCAGCAGTTTGTCCCCAACCGTCGTTCGACAGGATAATGGCTACACCTTC. This gives the protein CASSLSPTVVRQDNGYTF.

The chain recombines TRBV25-1 with TRBJ1-4; 10 bases fit TRBD1. CDR3 length equals 18 residues. Unmatched junction bases numbered 8, after V lost 4 bases and J lost 0 bases. Germline V CDR1 and CDR2: MGHDK, SYGVNS. The CDR3 DNA reads TGTGCCAGCAGTGTGACAGGGGGCAGGGAGGCAACTAATGAAAAACTGTTTTTT. Translating gives CASSVTGGREATNEKLFF. Full variable domain (missing parts from reference TRBV25-1 and TRBJ1-4): EADIYQTPRYLVIGTGKKITLECSQTMGHDKMYWYQQDPGMELHLIHYSYGVNSTEKGDLSSESTVSRIRTEHFPLTLESARPSHTSQYLCASSVTGGREATNEKLFFGSGTQLSVL.

The V call is TRBV7-2, the J call TRBJ2-7, with TRBD2 as a possible D gene (6 bases). The germline V and J ends were trimmed by 4 bases and 3 bases, with 16 bases remaining between them. The germline gives CDR1 SGHTA, CDR2 FQGNSA. CDR3 length equals 15 residues. CDR3 coding DNA: TGTGCCAGCAGCTCAACGGAAGGGAGGAACTACGAGCAGTACTTC. Translation gives CASSSTEGRNYEQYF. Drawing the rest from reference TRBV7-2 and TRBJ2-7, the complete variable domain is GAGVSQSPSNKVTEKGKDVELRCDPISGHTALYWYRQSLGQGLEFLIYFQGNSAPDKSGLPSDRFSAERTGGSVSTLTIQRTQQEDSAVYLCASSSTEGRNYEQYFGPGTRLTVT.

This chain uses TRBV4-1 with TRBJ2-7; 8 bases line up with TRBD2. The ends lost 5 bases at V and 0 bases at J; junction bases unmatched: 9. Germline V gene sequence: CDR1 MGHRA, CDR2 YSYEKL. This CDR3 region has 16 residues. CDR3 in amino acids: CASSKAGRGASYEQYF. Written as DNA, the CDR3 is TGCGCCAGCAGCAAGGCCGGGCGGGGGGCCTCCTACGAGCAGTACTTC.

Comment on this clone: Compared with germline, one end of the junction differs, possibly owing to a read error. The chain joins TRBV7-7 to TRBJ2-5; TRBD1 is a possible D gene (5 bases). Germline values: CDR1 SSHAT, CDR2 FNYEAQ (reference sequence). The CDR3 runs 15 residues. CDR3 sequence reads: CASSFKGQVEETQYF. The CDR3 bases are TGTGCTAGCAGCTTCAAGGGGCAGGTCGAAGAGACCCAGTACTTC.

On this clone: This sample also contains other DNA sequences that code for the same CDR3. The chain carries TRBV27 and TRBJ2-2; 8 bases line up with TRBD2. This CDR3 has 15 amino acids. The J segment lost 6 bases and the V segment lost 2 bases, leaving 5 bases of the junction unmatched. The V gene's germline CDR1 is MNHEY and CDR2 SMNVEV (reference sequence). CDR3 sequence: CASSLTGGVSGELFF. CDR3 sequence (DNA): TGTGCCAGCAGTTTAACCGGGGGGGTTTCCGGGGAGCTGTTTTTT.